This T cell receptor (beta chain) was sequenced during a study of T cell responses to AZD1222 COVID-19 vaccine. Study-wide points: When two AZD1222 doses had been given, Spike-specific TCR breadth and depth rose. Mostly white British, mostly female donors; authors suggested clonal diversity may be underestimated. Researchers took repertoire samples only after the peak T cell response had come. Nearly half of the spike-specific TCRs reportedly recognize variant regions that carry no mutations.

This CDR3 spans 14 amino acids. Germline CDR1 reads SGHAT; CDR2 reads FQNNGV. V shed 1 base and J 8 bases; nucleotides not matched to a gene: 2. As for this clone: Its antigen is not identified.

This table comes from immunoSEQ multiplex PCR, and its TCRdb copy is limited to in-frame clones, with some not included. The table lists roughly 100,000 clones, more than 85% of them singletons. The gene calls are TRBV11-2 and TRBJ2-3, with TRBD2 matching 11 bases. This sequence originates from an adult in good health. Sequences were derived from peripheral blood, sampled on day 0 of AZD1222 vaccination. CDR3 nucleotide sequence: TGTGCCAGCAGCTTAGGACTAGCGGGATTTACGCAGTATTTT. Residues: CASSLGLAGFTQYF.